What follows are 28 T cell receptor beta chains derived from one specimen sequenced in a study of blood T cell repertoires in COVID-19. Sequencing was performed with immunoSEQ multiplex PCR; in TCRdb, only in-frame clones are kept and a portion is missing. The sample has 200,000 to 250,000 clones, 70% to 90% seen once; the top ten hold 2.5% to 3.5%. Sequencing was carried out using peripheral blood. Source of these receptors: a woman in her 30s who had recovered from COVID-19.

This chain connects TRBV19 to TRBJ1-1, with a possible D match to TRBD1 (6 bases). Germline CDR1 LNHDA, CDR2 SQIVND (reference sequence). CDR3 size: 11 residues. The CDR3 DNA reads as TGTGCTGGGGGCGAGGACACTGAAGCTTTCTTT. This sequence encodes CAGGEDTEAFF.

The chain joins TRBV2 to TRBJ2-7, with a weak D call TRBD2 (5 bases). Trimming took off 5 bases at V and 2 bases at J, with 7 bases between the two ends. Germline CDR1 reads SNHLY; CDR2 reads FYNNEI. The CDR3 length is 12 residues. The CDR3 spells CASSKTTYEQYF. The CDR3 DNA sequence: TGTGCCAGCAGTAAGACTACCTACGAGCAGTACTTC.

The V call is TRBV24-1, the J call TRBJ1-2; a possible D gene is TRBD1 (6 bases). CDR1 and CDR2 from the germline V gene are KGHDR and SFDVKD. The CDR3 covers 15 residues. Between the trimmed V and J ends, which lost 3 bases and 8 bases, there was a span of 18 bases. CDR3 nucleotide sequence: TGTGCCACCAGTGATGAGCGAGCAGGGGCTGCGGGCTACACCTTC. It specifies CATSDERAGAAGYTF.

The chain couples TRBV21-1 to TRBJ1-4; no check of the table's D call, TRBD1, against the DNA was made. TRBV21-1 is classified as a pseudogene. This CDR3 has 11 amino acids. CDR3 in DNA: TGTATTGACAGGGGTGGTGAAAAACTGTTTTTT. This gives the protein CIDRGGEKLFF.

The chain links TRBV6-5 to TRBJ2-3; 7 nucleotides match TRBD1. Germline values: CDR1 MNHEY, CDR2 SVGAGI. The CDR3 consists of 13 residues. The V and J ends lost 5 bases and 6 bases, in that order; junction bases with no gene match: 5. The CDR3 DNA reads TGTGCCAGCAGTCCCTCACAGGGGGATACGCAGTATTTT. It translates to CASSPSQGDTQYF.

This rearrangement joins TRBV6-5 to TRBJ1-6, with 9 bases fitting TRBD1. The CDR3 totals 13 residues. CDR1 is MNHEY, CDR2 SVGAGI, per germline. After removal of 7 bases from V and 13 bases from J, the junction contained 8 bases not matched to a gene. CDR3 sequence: CASTPDRGPPLHF. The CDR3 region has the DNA TGTGCCAGCACCCCGGACAGGGGCCCCCCCCTCCACTTT.

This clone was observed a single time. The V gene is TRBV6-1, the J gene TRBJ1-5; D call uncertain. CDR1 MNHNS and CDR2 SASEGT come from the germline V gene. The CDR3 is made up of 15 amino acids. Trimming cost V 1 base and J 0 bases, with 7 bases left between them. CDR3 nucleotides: TGTGCCAGCAGTGAAGACAGCAATAGCAATCAGCCCCAGCATTTT. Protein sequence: CASSEDSNSNQPQHF.

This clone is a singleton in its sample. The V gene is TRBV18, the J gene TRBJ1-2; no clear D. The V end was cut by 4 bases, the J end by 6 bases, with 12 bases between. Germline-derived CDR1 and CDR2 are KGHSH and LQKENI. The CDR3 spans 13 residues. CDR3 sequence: CASSLLVTNGYTF. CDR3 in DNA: TGTGCCAGCTCACTCTTGGTTACTAATGGCTACACCTTC.

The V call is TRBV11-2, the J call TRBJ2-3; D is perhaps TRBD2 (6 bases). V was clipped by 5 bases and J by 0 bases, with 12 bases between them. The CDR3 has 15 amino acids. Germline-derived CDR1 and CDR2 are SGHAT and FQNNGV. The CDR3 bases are TGTGCCAGCAGCGTCGGGACTGCTAGCACAGATACGCAGTATTTT. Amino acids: CASSVGTASTDTQYF.

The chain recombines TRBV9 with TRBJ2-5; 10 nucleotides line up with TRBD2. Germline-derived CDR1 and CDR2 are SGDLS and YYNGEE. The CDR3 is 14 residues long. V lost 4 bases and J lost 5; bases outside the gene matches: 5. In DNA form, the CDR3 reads TGTGCCAGCAGCACTGGGACTAGCGTGGAGACCCAGTACTTC. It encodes CASSTGTSVETQYF.

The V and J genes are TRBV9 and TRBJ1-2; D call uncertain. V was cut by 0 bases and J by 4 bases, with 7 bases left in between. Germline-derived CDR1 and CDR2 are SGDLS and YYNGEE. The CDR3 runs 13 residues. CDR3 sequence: CASSVVPGYGYTF. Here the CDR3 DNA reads TGTGCCAGCAGCGTAGTCCCAGGCTATGGCTACACCTTC.

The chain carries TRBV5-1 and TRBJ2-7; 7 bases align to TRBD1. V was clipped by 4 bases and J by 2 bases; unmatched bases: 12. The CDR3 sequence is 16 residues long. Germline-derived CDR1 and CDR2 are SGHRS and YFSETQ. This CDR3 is CASSRSPTGSTYEQYF. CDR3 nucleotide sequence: TGCGCCAGCAGCCGATCCCCGACAGGGTCAACCTACGAGCAGTACTTC.

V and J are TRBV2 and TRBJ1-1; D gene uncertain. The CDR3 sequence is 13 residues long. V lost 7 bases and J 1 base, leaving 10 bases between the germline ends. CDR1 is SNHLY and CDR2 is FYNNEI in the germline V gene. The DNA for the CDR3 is TGTGCCAGCACCCCATTGGCGAACACTGAAGCTTTCTTT. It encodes CASTPLANTEAFF.

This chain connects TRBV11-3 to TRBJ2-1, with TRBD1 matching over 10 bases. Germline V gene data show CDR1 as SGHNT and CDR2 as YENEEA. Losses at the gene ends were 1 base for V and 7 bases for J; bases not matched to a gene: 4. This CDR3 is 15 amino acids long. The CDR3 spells CASSLGGQGINEQFF. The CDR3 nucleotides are TGTGCCAGCAGCTTAGGGGGACAGGGGATAAATGAGCAGTTCTTC. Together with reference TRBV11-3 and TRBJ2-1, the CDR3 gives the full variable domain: EAGVVQSPRYKIIEKKQPVAFWCNPISGHNTLYWYLQNLGQGPELLIRYENEEAVDDSQLPKDRFSAERLKGVDSTLKIQPAELGDSAVYLCASSLGGQGINEQFFGPGTRLTVL.

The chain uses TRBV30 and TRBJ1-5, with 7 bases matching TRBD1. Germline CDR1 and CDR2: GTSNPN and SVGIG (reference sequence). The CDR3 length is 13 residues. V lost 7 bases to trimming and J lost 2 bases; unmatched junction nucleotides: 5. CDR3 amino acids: CAYRDRRNQPQHF. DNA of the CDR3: TGTGCCTACCGGGACAGACGCAATCAGCCCCAGCATTTT.

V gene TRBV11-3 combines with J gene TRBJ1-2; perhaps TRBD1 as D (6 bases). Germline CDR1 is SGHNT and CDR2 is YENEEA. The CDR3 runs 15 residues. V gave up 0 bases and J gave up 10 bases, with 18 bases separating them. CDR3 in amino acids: CASSLDQDLGTLYTF. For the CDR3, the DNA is TGTGCCAGCAGCTTAGATCAGGATCTAGGGACACTCTACACCTTC.

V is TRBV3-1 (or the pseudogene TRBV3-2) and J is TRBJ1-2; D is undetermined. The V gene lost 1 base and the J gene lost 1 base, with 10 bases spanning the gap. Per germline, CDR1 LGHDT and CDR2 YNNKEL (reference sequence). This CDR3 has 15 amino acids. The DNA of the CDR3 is TGTGCCAGCAGCCAAGGACATAGTCTTAACTATGGCTACACCTTC. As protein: CASSQGHSLNYGYTF.

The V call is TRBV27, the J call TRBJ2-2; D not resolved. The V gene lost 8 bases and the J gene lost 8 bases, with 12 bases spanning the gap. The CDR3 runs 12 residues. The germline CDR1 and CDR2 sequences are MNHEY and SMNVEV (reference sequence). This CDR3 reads CASASGIGELFF. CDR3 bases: TGTGCCAGCGCCTCAGGAATAGGGGAGCTGTTTTTT.

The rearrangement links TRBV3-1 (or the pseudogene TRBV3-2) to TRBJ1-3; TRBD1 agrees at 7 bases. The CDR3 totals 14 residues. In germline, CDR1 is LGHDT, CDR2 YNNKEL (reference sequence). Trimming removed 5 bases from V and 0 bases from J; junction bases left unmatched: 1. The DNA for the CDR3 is TGTGCCAGCAGCTGGACAGGCTCTGGAAACACCATATATTTT. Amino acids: CASSWTGSGNTIYF.

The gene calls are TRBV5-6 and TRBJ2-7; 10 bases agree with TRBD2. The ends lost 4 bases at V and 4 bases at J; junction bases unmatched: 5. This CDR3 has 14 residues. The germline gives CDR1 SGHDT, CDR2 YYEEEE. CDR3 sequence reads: CASSSLAGEYEQYF. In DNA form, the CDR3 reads TGTGCCAGCAGCAGCCTAGCGGGGGAGTACGAGCAGTACTTC.

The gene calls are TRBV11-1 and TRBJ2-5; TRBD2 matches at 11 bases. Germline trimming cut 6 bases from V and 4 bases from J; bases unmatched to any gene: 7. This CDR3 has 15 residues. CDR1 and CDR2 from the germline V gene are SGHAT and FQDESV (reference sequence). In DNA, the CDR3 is TGTGCCAGCAGTTCAACCGGGACTAGCGGAGAGACCCAGTACTTC. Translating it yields CASSSTGTSGETQYF.

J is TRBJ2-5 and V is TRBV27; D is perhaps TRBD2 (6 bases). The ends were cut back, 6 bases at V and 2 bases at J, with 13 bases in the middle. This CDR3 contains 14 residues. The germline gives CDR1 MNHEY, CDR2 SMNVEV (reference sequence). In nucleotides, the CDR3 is TGTGCCAGCAGGACGCTGGGGGGACAAGAGACCCAGTACTTC. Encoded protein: CASRTLGGQETQYF.

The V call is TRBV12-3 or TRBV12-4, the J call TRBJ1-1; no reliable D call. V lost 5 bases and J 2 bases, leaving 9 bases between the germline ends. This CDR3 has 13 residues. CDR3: CASSPLLNTEAFF. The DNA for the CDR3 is TGTGCCAGCAGTCCACTACTTAACACTGAAGCTTTCTTT.

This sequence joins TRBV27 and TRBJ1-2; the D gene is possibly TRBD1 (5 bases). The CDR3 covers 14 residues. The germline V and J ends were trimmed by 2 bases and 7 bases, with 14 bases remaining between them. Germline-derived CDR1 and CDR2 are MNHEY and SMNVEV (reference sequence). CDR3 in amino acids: CASSLVGVDGGYTF. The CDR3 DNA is TGTGCCAGCAGTTTAGTAGGGGTTGACGGTGGCTACACCTTC.

The CDR3 nucleotides are TGTGCCAGTAGTATAGATCAGGAGGGTACGCAGTATTTT. Its protein is CASSIDQEGTQYF. The chain employs TRBV19 and TRBJ2-3; D may be TRBD2 (6 bases). CDR1 is LNHDA, CDR2 SQIVND, per germline (reference sequence). This CDR3 region has 13 residues. The V and J ends lost 0 bases and 8 bases respectively, with 9 bases between them.

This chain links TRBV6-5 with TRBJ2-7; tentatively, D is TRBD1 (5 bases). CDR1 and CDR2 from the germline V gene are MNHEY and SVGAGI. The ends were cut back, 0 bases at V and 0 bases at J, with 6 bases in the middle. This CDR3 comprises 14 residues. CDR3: CASSYSQGSYEQYF. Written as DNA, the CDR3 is TGTGCCAGCAGTTACTCGCAGGGCTCCTACGAGCAGTACTTC.

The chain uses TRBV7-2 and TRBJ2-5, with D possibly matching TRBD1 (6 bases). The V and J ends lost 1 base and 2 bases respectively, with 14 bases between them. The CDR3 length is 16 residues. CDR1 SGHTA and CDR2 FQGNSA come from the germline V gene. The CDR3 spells CASSLVGAGAQETQYF. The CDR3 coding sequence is TGTGCCAGCAGCTTAGTAGGGGCAGGGGCTCAAGAGACCCAGTACTTC. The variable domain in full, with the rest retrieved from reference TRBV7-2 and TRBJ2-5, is GAGVSQSPSNKVTEKGKDVELRCDPISGHTALYWYRQSLGQGLEFLIYFQGNSAPDKSGLPSDRFSAERTGGSVSTLTIQRTQQEDSAVYLCASSLVGAGAQETQYFGPGTRLLVL.

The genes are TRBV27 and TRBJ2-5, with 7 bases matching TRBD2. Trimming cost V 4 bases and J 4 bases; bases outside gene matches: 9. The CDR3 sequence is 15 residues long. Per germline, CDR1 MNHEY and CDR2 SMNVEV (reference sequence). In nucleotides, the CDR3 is TGTGCCAGCAGTTCCCGCCTAGGGACTACAGAGACCCAGTACTTC. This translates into CASSSRLGTTETQYF.